The source of this TCR beta chain is a study of T cell repertoires in aging, cancer and after chemotherapy. Study-level information: Healthy donor repertoires were recorded over several months to years and showed clear clonal overlap. The whole study produced a dataset of roughly 8.8 million TCR reads.

With respect to this clonotype: Its specificity is not known.

TRB rearrangements spanning V, D and J were amplified using mixed TRB-A/B primers. TCRdb independently ran MiXCR on the multiplex PCR reads; one entry per CDR3 protein. This table has about 13,000 distinct CDR3 sequences, less than 30% appearing once. General study findings and limits: Healthy donors lost TCR diversity with age mainly through richness, cancer patients through richness and evenness.

Germline V gives CDR1 SGHAT, CDR2 FQNNGV. The CDR3 has 15 residues. With 6 bases clipped from V and 7 bases from J, the junction kept 10 bases outside the gene matches. TCR beta rearrangements were amplified from peripheral blood genomic DNA. Sequencing used blood. The rearrangement joins TRBV11-2 to TRBJ2-1, with 9 bases aligning to TRBD1. This receptor was identified in a human donor in good health. This CDR3 reads CASRVIRDRVNEQFF. The CDR3 nucleotides read TGTGCCAGCAGAGTAATCCGGGACAGGGTAAATGAGCAGTTCTTC.